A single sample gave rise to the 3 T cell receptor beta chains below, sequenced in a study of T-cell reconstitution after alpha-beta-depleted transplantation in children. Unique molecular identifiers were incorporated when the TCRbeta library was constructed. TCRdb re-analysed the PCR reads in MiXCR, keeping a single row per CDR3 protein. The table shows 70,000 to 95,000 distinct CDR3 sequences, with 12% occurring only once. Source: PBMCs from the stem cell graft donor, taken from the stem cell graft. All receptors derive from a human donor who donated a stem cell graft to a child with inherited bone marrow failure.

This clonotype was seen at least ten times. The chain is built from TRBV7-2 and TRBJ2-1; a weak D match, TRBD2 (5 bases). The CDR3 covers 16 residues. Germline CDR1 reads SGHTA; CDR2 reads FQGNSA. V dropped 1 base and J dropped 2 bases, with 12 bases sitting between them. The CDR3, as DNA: TGTGCCAGCAGCTTAGGTCCCGGACTTACCTACAATGAGCAGTTCTTC. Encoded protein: CASSLGPGLTYNEQFF.

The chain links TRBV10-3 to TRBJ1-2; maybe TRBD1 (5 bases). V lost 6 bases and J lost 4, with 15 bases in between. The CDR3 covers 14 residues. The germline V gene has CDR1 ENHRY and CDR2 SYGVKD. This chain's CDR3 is CAISDSGIPYGYTF. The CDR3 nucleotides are TGTGCCATCAGCGACAGCGGAATACCCTATGGCTACACCTTC.

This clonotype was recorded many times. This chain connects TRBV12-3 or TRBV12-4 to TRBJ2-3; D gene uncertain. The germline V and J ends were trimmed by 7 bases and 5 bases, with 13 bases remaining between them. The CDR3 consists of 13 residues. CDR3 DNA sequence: TGTGCCAGCACTTCCCCCTCCGGAGATACGCAGTATTTT. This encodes CASTSPSGDTQYF.